This T cell receptor (beta chain) was recovered during a study of blood T cell repertoires in COVID-19 (dated by TCRdb to about 2020). Notes on the research overall: Samples covering the acute and convalescent phases of COVID-19 were provided by collaborators in the United States, Italy and Spain. The material from the prospective study consisted of cDNA or gDNA derived from T cells, B-cell-depleted T cells, or PBMCs. Subjects who had been exposed to COVID-19, were actively infected with it, or had recovered from it provided the deeply sampled blood TCRbeta repertoires that made up the dataset. The repertoires were released in a freely available public database intended as a resource for research on the immune response to SARS-CoV-2. Samples were obtained from the ongoing ImmuneRACE study (first 160 participants) and from some 1,200 subjects provided by 6 global collaborators. A de-identified subject ID, COVID-19 status, age in years and sex were almost always included in the sample metadata. Where HLA class I and class II types were available, the types were taken from metadata supplied by the sample provider, not from assay-based typing. What the authors observed across the whole study: The amount of clinical and demographic metadata varied by source and participant and was provided uncurated.

Taken from cysteine to phenylalanine, the CDR3 has 17 residues. The read is trimmed to its CDR3 DNA, 51 bases read in frame from base 1. Trimming removed 3 bases from V and 0 bases from J; the gene matches leave 6 bases unexplained. Based on the germline V gene (reference sequence), the CDR1 and CDR2 sequences are SGHKS and YYEKEE. This clone has just a few counts. Its recognized antigen is unknown. The record has no base qualities; no much larger clone is one base away. Whole blood was collected in K2EDTA tubes by collaborating institutions according to the institutions' own protocols. For TCRbeta analysis, collaborators shipped samples as frozen whole blood, isolated PBMCs, or DNA extracted from either of those sample types. TCRbeta CDR3 regions were amplified from genomic DNA using the immunoSEQ Assay, a bias-controlled multiplex PCR. On the authors' methods: Within the assay, amplification of reference gene primers was used to estimate how many nucleated cells each sample contained. To quantify the absolute abundance of each unique TCRbeta CDR3 rearrangement, sequence reads were collapsed and filtered. For each sample, productive Simpson clonality was calculated by taking the square root of Simpson's diversity index across productive rearrangements. TCRdb took this table from immuneACCESS and kept in-frame rearrangements with V and J called. Such tables lack part of the clones; where checked against another copy, unresolved V genes explain under half of the gap, and the rest is unexplained. V and J calls and clone size follow that table, whereas D and trimming were derived from the DNA. The sample data list 65,000 to 85,000 clones, and 88% of these were observed just once. In total, the top ten clones hold approximately 19% of the sample.

The receptor comes from a human donor in a cohort sampled during active COVID-19. The sample was peripheral blood. The V and J genes are TRBV5-5 and TRBJ2-6; a stretch of 7 junction bases matches TRBD1. In nucleotides, the sequence is TGTGCCAGCAGCTACCGGGACAGCTTCTCTGGGGCCAACGTCCTGACTTTC. The resulting protein is CASSYRDSFSGANVLTF.